Listed below are T cell receptor beta chains from one sample, sequenced in a study of OX40 agonist ivuxolimab in advanced cancers. Sequencing used immunoSEQ multiplex PCR; TCRdb keeps in-frame clones, though not all of them. The sample carries 57,000 or so clones, 85% recorded once. The sample consisted of CD4+ or CD8+ T cells sorted from blood, taken in a trial of the OX40 agonist ivuxolimab. The receptors here all came from an adult with an advanced solid tumor such as melanoma, head and neck, liver or kidney cancer. The CDR3 runs from the conserved cysteine through the conserved F or W. D genes are given only for firm matches. The size field is filled for only some rows; it gives once, few, many or a size class.

v_call	d_call	clone_size	j_call	cdr3_aa	cdr3_nt
TRBV14	-	-	TRBJ2-1	CASSPLGLLYNEQFF	TGTGCCAGCAGCCCCCTGGGGCTCCTTTACAATGAGCAGTTCTTC
TRBV29-1	TRBD1	-	TRBJ2-7	CSAMGQGVYEQYF	TGCAGCGCGATGGGACAGGGAGTCTACGAGCAGTACTTC
TRBV5-1	TRBD1	-	TRBJ2-7	CASSFGLGTGPYYEQYF	TGCGCCAGCAGTTTTGGACTTGGGACAGGGCCTTACTACGAGCAGTACTTC
TRBV10-3	TRBD1	-	TRBJ2-5	CASSDGQGGETQYF	TGTGCCTCGAGTGACGGACAGGGGGGAGAGACCCAGTACTTC
TRBV11-2	TRBD2	-	TRBJ2-1	CASSSPGLAYNEQFF	TGTGCCAGCAGCTCTCCGGGACTAGCCTACAATGAGCAGTTCTTC
TRBV18	TRBD1	-	TRBJ2-7	CASSAGQVDEQYF	TGTGCCAGCTCAGCCGGACAGGTGGACGAGCAGTACTTC
TRBV21-1	-	medium-sized	TRBJ1-4	CARFQGRFNEKLFF	TGTGCCAGATTCCAGGGACGGTTTAATGAAAAACTGTTTTTT
TRBV9	TRBD2	few	TRBJ2-5	CASSVGNGGGQETQYF	TGTGCCAGCAGCGTAGGGAATGGGGGAGGGCAAGAGACCCAGTACTTC
TRBV28	TRBD2	-	TRBJ2-7	CASSSGTSGIRYF	TGTGCCAGCAGTTCCGGGACTAGCGGGATTCGGTACTTC
TRBV19	-	-	TRBJ2-1	CASRGPLSPDEQFF	TGTGCCAGTAGGGGACCTTTATCCCCTGATGAGCAGTTCTTC
TRBV5-1	-	-	TRBJ1-2	CASSFWSGYGYTF	TGCGCCAGCAGCTTTTGGTCAGGGTATGGCTACACCTTC
TRBV5-1	-	-	TRBJ2-5	CASRTGSRETQYF	TGCGCCAGCAGGACAGGATCTAGGGAGACCCAGTACTTC
TRBV7-2	-	-	TRBJ1-6	CASSFGYSPLHF	TGTGCCAGCAGCTTTGGGTATTCACCCCTCCACTTT
TRBV10-3	TRBD2	-	TRBJ2-3	CAIRPRLAGVTDTQYF	TGTGCCATCAGGCCGAGACTAGCGGGGGTCACAGATACGCAGTATTTT
TRBV2	TRBD1	-	TRBJ2-2	CASSWDRGLTGELFF	TGTGCCAGCAGTTGGGACAGGGGGCTCACCGGGGAGCTGTTTTTT
TRBV29-1	-	-	TRBJ2-1	CSVGGLNEQFF	TGCAGCGTTGGGGGTCTTAATGAGCAGTTCTTC
TRBV30	-	-	TRBJ2-1	CAWRRGQNNEQFF	TGTGCCTGGAGGCGGGGACAGAACAATGAGCAGTTCTTC
TRBV27	-	-	TRBJ2-7	CASSLIADPNYEQYF	TGTGCCAGCAGTTTAATCGCAGACCCAAATTACGAGCAGTACTTC
TRBV28	-	-	TRBJ1-2	CASSLPGNYGYTF	TGTGCCAGCAGTTTACCAGGGAACTATGGCTACACCTTC
TRBV5-1	-	-	TRBJ1-1	CASKPPGVRLNTEAFF	TGCGCCAGCAAACCACCTGGGGTCAGGCTAAACACTGAAGCTTTCTTT
TRBV5-6	-	-	TRBJ1-2	CASSWGGGPYYGYTF	TGTGCCAGCAGCTGGGGGGGCGGACCTTATTATGGCTACACCTTC
TRBV4-1	-	-	TRBJ2-7	CASSQDSPDSGTTYEQYF	TGCGCCAGCAGCCAAGATTCTCCGGATTCCGGGACGACCTACGAGCAGTACTTC
TRBV9	-	-	TRBJ2-7	CASSPFRDLVYEQYF	TGTGCCAGCAGCCCTTTCCGGGACCTAGTTTACGAGCAGTACTTC
TRBV5-1	TRBD2	-	TRBJ2-1	CASSDSGVISYNEQFF	TGCGCCAGCAGCGATAGCGGGGTTATCTCCTACAATGAGCAGTTCTTC
TRBV11-1	-	once	TRBJ2-7	CASSSRGYSYEQYF	TGTGCCAGCAGCTCTAGGGGGTACTCCTACGAGCAGTACTTC
TRBV5-1	-	-	TRBJ2-2	CASSLAQANTGELFF	TGCGCCAGCAGCTTGGCACAGGCGAACACCGGGGAGCTGTTTTTT
TRBV28	-	-	TRBJ2-5	CASSSGGQETQYF	TGTGCCAGCTCCTCGGGCGGCCAAGAGACCCAGTACTTC
TRBV5-6	-	-	TRBJ1-4	CASSPRGRLTNEKLFF	TGTGCCAGCAGCCCCCGGGGGAGGTTAACTAATGAAAAACTGTTTTTT
TRBV6-5	-	-	TRBJ2-7	CATLARVGHEQYF	TGTGCCACCCTCGCGAGGGTCGGTCACGAGCAGTACTTC
TRBV14	-	-	TRBJ2-3	CASSQDGGFPDTQYF	TGTGCCAGCAGCCAAGACGGCGGGTTTCCAGATACGCAGTATTTT
TRBV6-5	TRBD1	-	TRBJ1-6	CASRAGQGAVSPLHF	TGTGCCAGCAGGGCCGGACAGGGGGCGGTTTCACCCCTCCACTTT
TRBV6-5	-	-	TRBJ1-1	CASSYAGTANTEAFF	TGTGCCAGCAGTTACGCCGGGACGGCGAACACTGAAGCTTTCTTT
TRBV7-3	TRBD2	-	TRBJ2-1	CASSYSGGHHNEQFF	TGTGCCAGCAGCTATAGCGGGGGCCACCACAATGAGCAGTTCTTC
TRBV28	TRBD2	few	TRBJ2-3	CASSLDEGGITDTQYF	TGTGCCAGCAGTTTAGATGAGGGAGGGATCACAGATACGCAGTATTTT
TRBV27	-	-	TRBJ2-5	CASSPLGGRVETQYF	TGTGCCAGCAGCCCCCTCGGGGGCCGTGTGGAGACCCAGTACTTC
TRBV19	-	-	TRBJ1-1	CASSARQLAEAFF	TGTGCCAGTAGTGCCCGTCAGTTGGCTGAAGCTTTCTTT
TRBV5-6	TRBD2	-	TRBJ2-7	CASSSWDYGYEQYF	TGTGCCAGCAGCTCTTGGGACTACGGATACGAGCAGTACTTC
TRBV5-4	-	-	TRBJ2-2	CGTGLSTGELFF	TGTGGGACGGGCCTGAGTACCGGGGAGCTGTTTTTT
TRBV7-9	-	-	TRBJ2-1	CASSFLVEQFF	TGTGCCAGCAGCTTCCTGGTGGAGCAGTTCTTC
TRBV7-8	TRBD2	-	TRBJ2-3	CASSLFGLAGTDTQYF	TGTGCCAGCAGCCTATTCGGACTAGCGGGCACAGATACGCAGTATTTT
TRBV27	-	-	TRBJ2-1	CASSLGLYNEQFF	TGTGCCAGCAGTTTGGGTCTCTACAATGAGCAGTTCTTC
TRBV5-1	-	-	TRBJ2-3	CASSLAAALSTDTQYF	TGCGCCAGCAGCTTGGCTGCGGCCCTTAGCACAGATACGCAGTATTTT
TRBV28	-	-	TRBJ2-7	CASSLKGSYEQYF	TGTGCCAGCAGTTTAAAGGGGAGCTACGAGCAGTACTTC
TRBV7-8	TRBD2	once	TRBJ2-1	CASSHSPTSGRHNEQFF	TGTGCCAGCAGCCACTCCCCGACTAGCGGGAGGCACAATGAGCAGTTCTTC
TRBV11-2	TRBD2	-	TRBJ2-2	CASSLGLADRGTGELFF	TGTGCCAGCAGCTTGGGACTAGCCGATCGGGGCACCGGGGAGCTGTTTTTT
TRBV7-9	TRBD1	-	TRBJ2-1	CASRPWDSGNEQFF	TGTGCCAGCCGACCCTGGGACAGCGGCAATGAGCAGTTCTTC
TRBV14	TRBD2	-	TRBJ2-7	CASSPGLAGVYEQYF	TGTGCCAGCAGCCCGGGACTAGCGGGAGTCTACGAGCAGTACTTC
TRBV7-6	-	-	TRBJ2-7	CASSPQTDYEQYF	TGTGCCAGCAGCCCCCAGACAGATTACGAGCAGTACTTC
TRBV19	TRBD1	-	TRBJ1-2	CASSMKQGNYGYTF	TGTGCCAGTAGTATGAAACAGGGGAACTATGGCTACACCTTC
TRBV5-1	-	-	TRBJ2-5	CASRAAETQYF	TGCGCCAGCAGGGCAGCCGAGACCCAGTACTTC
TRBV4-3	-	-	TRBJ2-7	CASSRGVAFRSEQYF	TGCGCCAGCAGCCGAGGGGTAGCGTTTAGATCCGAGCAGTACTTC
TRBV19	-	-	TRBJ1-3	CASSRGRPHIPGNTIYF	TGTGCCAGTAGTAGAGGACGCCCACACATCCCTGGAAACACCATATATTTT
TRBV18	-	-	TRBJ2-6	CASSPWADSGANVLTF	TGTGCCAGCTCACCATGGGCGGACTCTGGGGCCAACGTCCTGACTTTC
TRBV15	-	-	TRBJ1-3	CATSYAGRGNTIYF	TGTGCCACCAGCTACGCGGGACGGGGAAACACCATATATTTT